In this sample, the clone carrying this TCR beta chain turned up a few times. The antigen is unknown. These data belong to a study of T cells after yellow fever vaccination. From the 5' RACE reads, TCRdb called clonotypes with MiXCR, one entry per CDR3 protein. The sample holds about 630,000 distinct CDR3 sequences, 9% to 15% seen once. The CDR3 contains 14 residues. Germline V gene lookup returns CDR1 SGHTA and CDR2 FQGNSA. V shed 4 bases and J 7 bases; nucleotides not matched to a gene: 4. Study-level findings and limits: Researchers report a weaker secondary response that nonetheless peaked faster, day 5 versus 15.

The sample consisted of PBMCs, taken on the day of the yellow fever booster vaccination. The V and J genes are TRBV7-2 and TRBJ1-6, with 7 positions matching TRBD1. The sequence derives from a man between 25 and 39 years old who received the YFV17D yellow fever vaccine. The CDR3 coding sequence is TGTGCCAGCAGCTCGGGACAGAAGAATTCACCCCTCCACTTT. Amino acids: CASSSGQKNSPLHF.